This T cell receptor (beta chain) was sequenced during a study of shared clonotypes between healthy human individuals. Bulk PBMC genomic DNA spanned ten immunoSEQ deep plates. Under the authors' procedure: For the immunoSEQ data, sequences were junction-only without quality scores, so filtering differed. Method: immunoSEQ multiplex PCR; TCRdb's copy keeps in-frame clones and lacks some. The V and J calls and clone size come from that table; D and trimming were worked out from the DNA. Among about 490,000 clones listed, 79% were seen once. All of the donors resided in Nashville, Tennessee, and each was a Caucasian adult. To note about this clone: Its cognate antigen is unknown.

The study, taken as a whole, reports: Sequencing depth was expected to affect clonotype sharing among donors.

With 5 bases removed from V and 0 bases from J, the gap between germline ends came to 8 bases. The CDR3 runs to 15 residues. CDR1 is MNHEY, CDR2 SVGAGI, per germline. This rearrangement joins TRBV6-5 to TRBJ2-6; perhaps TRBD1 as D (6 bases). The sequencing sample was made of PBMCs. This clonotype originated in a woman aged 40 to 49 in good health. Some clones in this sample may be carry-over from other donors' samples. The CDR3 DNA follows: TGTGCCAGCAGTAGACAGGTCTCTGGGGCCAACGTCCTGACTTTC. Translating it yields CASSRQVSGANVLTF.